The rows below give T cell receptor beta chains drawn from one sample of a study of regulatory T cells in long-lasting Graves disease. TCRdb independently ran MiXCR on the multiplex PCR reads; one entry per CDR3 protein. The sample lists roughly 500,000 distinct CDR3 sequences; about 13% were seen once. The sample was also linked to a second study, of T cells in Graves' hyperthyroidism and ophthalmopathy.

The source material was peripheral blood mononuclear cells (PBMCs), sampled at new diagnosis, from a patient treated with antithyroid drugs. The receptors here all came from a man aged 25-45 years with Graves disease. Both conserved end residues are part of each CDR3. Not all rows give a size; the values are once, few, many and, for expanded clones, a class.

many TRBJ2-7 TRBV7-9 CASSLASRTSGRSEQYF
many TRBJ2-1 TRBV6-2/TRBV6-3 CASSLQGNNEQFF
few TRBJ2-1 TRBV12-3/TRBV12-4 CASSPKSGRDNEQFF
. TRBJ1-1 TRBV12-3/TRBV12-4 CASSRLARRNTEAFF
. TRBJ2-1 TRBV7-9 CASSPRGLHPNEQFF
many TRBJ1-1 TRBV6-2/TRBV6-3 CASSSPGQGFPEAFF
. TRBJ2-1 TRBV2 CASSGGTRGVNEQFF
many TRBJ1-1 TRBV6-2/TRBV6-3 CASSSPFAEAFF
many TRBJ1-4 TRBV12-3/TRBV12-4 CASSFQGPVGEKLFF
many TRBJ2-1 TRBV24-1 CATSDPGQGRTNEQFF
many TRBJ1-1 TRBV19 CASIIRGGGLRITEAFF
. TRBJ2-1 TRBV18 CASSTSQGLAGDNEQFF
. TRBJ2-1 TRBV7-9 CASSLVLDEQFF
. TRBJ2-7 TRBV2 CASLPGGRDEQYF
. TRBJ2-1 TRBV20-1 CSASLLAGVNGQFF
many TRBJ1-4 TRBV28 CASSLRRGLSTNEKLFF
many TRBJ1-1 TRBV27 CASSPDRGPGAFF
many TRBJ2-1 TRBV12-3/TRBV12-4 CASSWGRGAGEQFF
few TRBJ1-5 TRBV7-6 CASSLGVGGSNQPQHF
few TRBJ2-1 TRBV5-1 CASSFPGTGDGNEQFF
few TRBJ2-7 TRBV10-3 CAISVPAQTYEQYF
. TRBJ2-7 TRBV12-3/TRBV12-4 CGSSLLTRLEQYF
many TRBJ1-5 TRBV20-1 CSAHHPGSNQPQHF
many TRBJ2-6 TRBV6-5 CASSYSSDRGLYGANVLTF
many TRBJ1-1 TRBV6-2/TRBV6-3 CASWARDKLPRAFF
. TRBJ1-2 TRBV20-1 CSARSSGGGINYGYTF
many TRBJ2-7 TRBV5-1 CASRGGIAYEQYF
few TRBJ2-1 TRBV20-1 CSASALEVGQGYNEQFF
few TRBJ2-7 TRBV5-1 CASSQSQGFHEQYF
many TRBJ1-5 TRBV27 CASSLNLGNQPQHF
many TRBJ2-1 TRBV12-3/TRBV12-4 CASSQGLPFF
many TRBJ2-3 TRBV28 CASSLEGSWADTQYF
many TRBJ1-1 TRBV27 CASSLYGNREAFF
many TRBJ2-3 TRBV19 CASSREFGGRLGTQYF
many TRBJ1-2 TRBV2 CASSRQQQINYGYTF
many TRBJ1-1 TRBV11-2 CASSQKRRVANTEAFF
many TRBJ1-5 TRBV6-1 CASSRNRGSNQPQHF
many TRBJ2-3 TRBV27 CASSSDKTSTDTQYF
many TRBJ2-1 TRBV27 CASSNPLAGGTHEQFF
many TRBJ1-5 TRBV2 CASRATRGDSNQPQHF
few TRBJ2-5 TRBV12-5 CASGLVLRGTGGETQYF
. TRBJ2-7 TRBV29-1 CSVEASGTSLYEQYF
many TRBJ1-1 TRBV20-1 CSARKGGSGDTEAFF
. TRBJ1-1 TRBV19 CASKFAGTEAFF
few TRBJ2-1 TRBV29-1 CSVEDTVGDEQFF